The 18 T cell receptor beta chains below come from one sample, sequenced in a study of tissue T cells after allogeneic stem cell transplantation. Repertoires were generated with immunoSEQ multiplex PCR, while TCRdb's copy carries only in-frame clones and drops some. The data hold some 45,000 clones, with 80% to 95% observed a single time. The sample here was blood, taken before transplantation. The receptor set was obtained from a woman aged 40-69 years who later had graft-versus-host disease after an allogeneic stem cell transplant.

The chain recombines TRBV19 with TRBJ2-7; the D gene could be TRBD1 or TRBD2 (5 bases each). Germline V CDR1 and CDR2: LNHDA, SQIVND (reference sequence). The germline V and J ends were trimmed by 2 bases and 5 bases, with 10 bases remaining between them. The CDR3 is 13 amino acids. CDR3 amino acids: CASSIPGRDEQYF. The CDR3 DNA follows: TGTGCCAGTAGTATACCGGGGCGCGACGAGCAGTACTTC.

The CDR3 nucleotides read TGCGCCAGCAGCTTGTCACAGGGCTCTGGAAACACCATATATTTT. Its translation is CASSLSQGSGNTIYF. The J gene is TRBJ1-3, the V gene TRBV5-1; a possible D gene is TRBD1 (6 bases). Germline V CDR1 and CDR2: SGHRS, YFSETQ. CDR3 length: 15 amino acids. V lost 1 base and J 0 bases, leaving 8 bases between the germline ends.

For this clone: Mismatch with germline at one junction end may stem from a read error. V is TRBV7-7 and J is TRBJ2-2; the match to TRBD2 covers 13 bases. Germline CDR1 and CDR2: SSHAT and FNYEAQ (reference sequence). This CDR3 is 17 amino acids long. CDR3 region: CASSLTSGRANTGELFF. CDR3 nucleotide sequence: TGTGCTAGCAGTTTAACTAGCGGGAGGGCGAACACCGGGGAGCTGTTTTTT.

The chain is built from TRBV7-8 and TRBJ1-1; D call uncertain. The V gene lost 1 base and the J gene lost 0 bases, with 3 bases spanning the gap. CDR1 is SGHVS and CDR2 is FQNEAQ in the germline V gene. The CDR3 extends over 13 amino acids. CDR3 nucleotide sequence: TGTGCCAGCAGCTTAGAAATGAACACTGAAGCTTTCTTT. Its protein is CASSLEMNTEAFF.

The CDR3: CASRAGGANTEAFF. The CDR3 DNA reads as TGTGCCAGCAGAGCAGGGGGCGCGAACACTGAAGCTTTCTTT. The rearrangement links TRBV27 to TRBJ1-1; the match to TRBD1 covers 8 bases. The CDR3 totals 14 residues. CDR1 and CDR2 (germline): MNHEY, SMNVEV (reference sequence). The J segment lost 1 base and the V segment lost 6 bases, leaving 4 bases of the junction unmatched.

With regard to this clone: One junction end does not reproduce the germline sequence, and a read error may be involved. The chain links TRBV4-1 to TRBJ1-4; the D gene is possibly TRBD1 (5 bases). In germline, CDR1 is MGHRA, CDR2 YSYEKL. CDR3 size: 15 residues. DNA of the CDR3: TGCGCCAGCAGTCAAGAGGGGTCTCTGGGGGAAAAACTGTTTTTT. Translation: CASSQEGSLGEKLFF.

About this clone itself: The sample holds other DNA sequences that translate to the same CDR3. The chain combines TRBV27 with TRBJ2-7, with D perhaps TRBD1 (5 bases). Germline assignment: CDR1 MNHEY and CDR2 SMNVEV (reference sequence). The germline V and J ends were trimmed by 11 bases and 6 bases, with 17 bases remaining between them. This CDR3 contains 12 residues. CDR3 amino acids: CASWEGVREQYF. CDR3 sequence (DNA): TGTGCCTCGTGGGAAGGGGTCCGCGAGCAGTACTTC.

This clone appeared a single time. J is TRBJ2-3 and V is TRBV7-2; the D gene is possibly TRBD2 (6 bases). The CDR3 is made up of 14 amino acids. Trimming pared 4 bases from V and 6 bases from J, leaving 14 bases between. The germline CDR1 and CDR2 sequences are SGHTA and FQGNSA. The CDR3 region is CASSSTLAYDTQYF. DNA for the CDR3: TGTGCCAGCAGCTCTACACTAGCATACGATACGCAGTATTTT.

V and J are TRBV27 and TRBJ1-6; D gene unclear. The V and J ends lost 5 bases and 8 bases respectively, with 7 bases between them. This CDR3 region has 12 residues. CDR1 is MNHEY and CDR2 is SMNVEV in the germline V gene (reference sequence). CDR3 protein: CASSPLDSPLHF. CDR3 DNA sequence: TGTGCCAGCAGTCCCCTAGATTCACCCCTCCACTTT.

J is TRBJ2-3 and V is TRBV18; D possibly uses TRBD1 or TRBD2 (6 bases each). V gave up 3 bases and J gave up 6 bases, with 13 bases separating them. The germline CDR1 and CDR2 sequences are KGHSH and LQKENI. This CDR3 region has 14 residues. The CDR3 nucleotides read TGTGCCAGCTCACCGGGGGGCCGCGGTGATACGCAGTATTTT. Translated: CASSPGGRGDTQYF.

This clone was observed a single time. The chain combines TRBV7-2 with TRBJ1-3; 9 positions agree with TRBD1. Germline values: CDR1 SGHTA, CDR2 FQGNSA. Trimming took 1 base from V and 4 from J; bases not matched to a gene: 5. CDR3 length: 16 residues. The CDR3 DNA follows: TGTGCCAGCAGCTTAGAACCGGGACAGGGAGGAAACACCATATATTTT. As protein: CASSLEPGQGGNTIYF. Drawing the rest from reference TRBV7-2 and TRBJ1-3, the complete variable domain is GAGVSQSPSNKVTEKGKDVELRCDPISGHTALYWYRQSLGQGLEFLIYFQGNSAPDKSGLPSDRFSAERTGGSVSTLTIQRTQQEDSAVYLCASSLEPGQGGNTIYFGEGSWLTVV.

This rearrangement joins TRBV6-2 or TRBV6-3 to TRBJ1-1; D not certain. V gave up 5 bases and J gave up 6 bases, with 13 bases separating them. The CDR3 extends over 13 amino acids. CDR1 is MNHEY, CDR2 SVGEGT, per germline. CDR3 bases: TGTGCCAGCAGTATCTCGGGGTTTCCTGAAGCTTTCTTT. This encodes CASSISGFPEAFF.

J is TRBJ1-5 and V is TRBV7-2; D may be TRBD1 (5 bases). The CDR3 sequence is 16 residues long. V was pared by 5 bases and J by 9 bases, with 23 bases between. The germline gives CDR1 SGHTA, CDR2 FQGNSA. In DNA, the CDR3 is TGTGCCAGCAGCGAAGGAACCGGGACCCCGCACGGGCCCCAGCATTTT. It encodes CASSEGTGTPHGPQHF.

The CDR3 nucleotides read TGTGCCAGCAGCTTAACGCAGCGGGGGACCACAGATACGCAGTATTTT. It specifies CASSLTQRGTTDTQYF. The chain joins TRBV11-2 to TRBJ2-3, with TRBD2 identical over 8 bases. The CDR3 length is 16 residues. J was trimmed by 2 bases and V by 2 bases; bases with no gene match: 6. CDR1 and CDR2 (germline): SGHAT, FQNNGV.

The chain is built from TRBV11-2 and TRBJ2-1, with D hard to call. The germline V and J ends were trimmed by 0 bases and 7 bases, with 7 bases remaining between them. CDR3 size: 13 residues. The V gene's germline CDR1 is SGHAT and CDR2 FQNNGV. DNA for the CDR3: TGTGCCAGCAGCTTAGATCGGGCAAATGAGCAGTTCTTC. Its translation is CASSLDRANEQFF.

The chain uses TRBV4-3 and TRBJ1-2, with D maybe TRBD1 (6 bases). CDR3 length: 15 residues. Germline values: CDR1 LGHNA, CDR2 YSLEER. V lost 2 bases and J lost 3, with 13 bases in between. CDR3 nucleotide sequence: TGCGCCAGCAGCCAAACCAAACAGGGCTACTATGGCTACACCTTC. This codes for CASSQTKQGYYGYTF.

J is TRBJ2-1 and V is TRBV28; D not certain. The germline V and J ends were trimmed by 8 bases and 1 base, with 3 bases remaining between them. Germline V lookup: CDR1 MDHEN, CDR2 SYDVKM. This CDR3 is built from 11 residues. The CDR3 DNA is TGTGCCAGCGAGTCCTACAATGAGCAGTTCTTC. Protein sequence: CASESYNEQFF.

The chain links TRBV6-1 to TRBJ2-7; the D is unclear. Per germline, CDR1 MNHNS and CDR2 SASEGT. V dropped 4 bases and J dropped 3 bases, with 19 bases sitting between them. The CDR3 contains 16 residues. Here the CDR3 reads CASSARPLATSYEQYF. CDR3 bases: TGTGCCAGCAGTGCCCGACCCTTGGCCACCAGCTACGAGCAGTACTTC.